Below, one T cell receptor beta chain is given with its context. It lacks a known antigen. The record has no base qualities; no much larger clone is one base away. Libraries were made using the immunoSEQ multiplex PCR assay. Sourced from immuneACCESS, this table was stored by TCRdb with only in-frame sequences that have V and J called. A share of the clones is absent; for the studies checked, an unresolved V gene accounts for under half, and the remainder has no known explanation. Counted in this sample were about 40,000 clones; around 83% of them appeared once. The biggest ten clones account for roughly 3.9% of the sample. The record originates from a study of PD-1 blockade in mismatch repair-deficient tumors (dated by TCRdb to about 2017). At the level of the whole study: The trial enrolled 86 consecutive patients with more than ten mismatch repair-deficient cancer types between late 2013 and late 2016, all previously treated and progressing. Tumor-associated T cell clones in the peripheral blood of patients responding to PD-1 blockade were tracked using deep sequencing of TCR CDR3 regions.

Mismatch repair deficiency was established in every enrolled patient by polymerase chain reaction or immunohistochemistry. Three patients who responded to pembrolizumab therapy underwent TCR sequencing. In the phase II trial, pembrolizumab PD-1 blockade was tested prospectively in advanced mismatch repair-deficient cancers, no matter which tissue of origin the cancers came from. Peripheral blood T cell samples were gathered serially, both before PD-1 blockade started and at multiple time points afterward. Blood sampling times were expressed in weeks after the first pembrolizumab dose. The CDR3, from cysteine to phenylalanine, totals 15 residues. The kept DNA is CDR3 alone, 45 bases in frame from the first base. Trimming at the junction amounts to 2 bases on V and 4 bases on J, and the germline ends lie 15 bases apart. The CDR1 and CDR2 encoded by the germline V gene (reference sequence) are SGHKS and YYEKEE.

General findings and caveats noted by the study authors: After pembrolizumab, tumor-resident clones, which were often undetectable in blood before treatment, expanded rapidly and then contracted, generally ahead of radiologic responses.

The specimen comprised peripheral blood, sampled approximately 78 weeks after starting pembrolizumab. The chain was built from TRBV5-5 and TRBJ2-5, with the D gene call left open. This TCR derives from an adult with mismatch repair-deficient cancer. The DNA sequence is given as TGTGCCAGCAGCTTCGGCGGCGAGGCTCTAGAGACCCAGTACTTC. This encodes CASSFGGEALETQYF.